This TCR beta chain was sequenced during a study of blood T cell repertoires in COVID-19 (dated by TCRdb to about 2020). Concerning the study at large: Samples from collaborators originated in the United States, Italy and Spain and spanned both the acute and convalescent phases of COVID-19. The repertoires were released in a freely available public database intended as a resource for research on the immune response to SARS-CoV-2. The dataset comprised deeply sampled blood TCRbeta repertoires from subjects exposed to, actively infected with, or recovered from COVID-19. A de-identified subject ID, COVID-19 status, age in years and sex were almost always included in the sample metadata. The material from the prospective study consisted of cDNA or gDNA derived from T cells, B-cell-depleted T cells, or PBMCs. Samples came from the ongoing ImmuneRACE study (first 160 participants) plus 1,254 subjects from 6 global collaborators. Where available, HLA class I and class II types were taken from metadata supplied by the sample provider and were not determined by assay-based typing.

Cut back by 6 bases and 1 base, the V and J ends lie 10 bases apart. The CDR3 contains 13 residues, cysteine and phenylalanine counted. The retained sequence is limited to the CDR3, 39 bases, with the frame set at the first base. According to the germline V gene, CDR1 reads MNHEY and CDR2 reads SVGAGI. TCRbeta CDR3 regions were amplified from genomic DNA by means of the immunoSEQ Assay, a bias-controlled multiplex PCR. The authors' analysis ran thus. The number of nucleated cells in each sample was estimated from the amplification of reference gene primers within the assay. To quantify the absolute abundance of each unique TCRbeta CDR3 rearrangement, sequence reads were collapsed and filtered. For each sample, productive Simpson clonality was calculated as the square root of Simpson's diversity index across productive rearrangements. The clones in this table, taken by TCRdb from immuneACCESS, are in-frame only. Not every clone is retained; where verified, under half of the shortfall comes from an unresolved V gene, and the cause of the rest is unknown. V and J calls and clone size are given by that table; D and trimming were obtained from the DNA. This sample is represented by approximately 280,000 clones; about four fifths of them were singletons. Together, the top ten hold 5% of the sample.

The study at large found these results: Clinical and demographic metadata were provided uncurated, with the amount varying by source and participant.

A word on this clone: The antigen this receptor binds is unknown. No much larger clone exists at a distance of one base, and base qualities are not known. Other DNA sequences within the sample encode an identical CDR3.

In the prospective study, participants were roughly 18 to 95 years old, resided in approximately 22 geographic areas of the United States, and were enrolled through a virtual design. In the prospective study, cohorts were assigned on the basis of participant-reported clinical history obtained from a screening survey and a study questionnaire. Exposed participants were defined as having been in contact with someone with a PCR-confirmed or clinician-diagnosed COVID-19 case within 2 weeks of study entry. In the prospective study, whole blood, serum and a nasopharyngeal or oropharyngeal swab were collected from each participant by mobile phlebotomists. Over a 2-month period, participants in the prospective study had the option of providing additional blood draws and questionnaires. Before DNA extraction, blood samples from the prospective study were shipped at room temperature or frozen.

The V gene is TRBV6-5 and the J gene is TRBJ2-7, and the D gene may be TRBD1, 5 bases matching. Sequencing input: PBMCs or T cells enriched from blood (not recorded which). The TCR sequence derives from a man aged 35-49 years who had been exposed to COVID-19. The DNA sequence reads TGTGCCAGCAGACGCCAGGGTTCCTACGAGCAGTACTTC. Its protein product is CASRRQGSYEQYF.